This TCR beta chain was captured in a study of blood T cell repertoires in COVID-19 (dated by TCRdb to 2019 to 2021). For the study in its entirety: Collaborator samples came from the United States, Italy and Spain and covered acute and convalescent phases of COVID-19. The prospective study material was composed of cDNA or gDNA derived from T cells, B-cell-depleted T cells, or PBMCs. Subjects who had been exposed to COVID-19, were actively infected with it, or had recovered from it provided the deeply sampled blood TCRbeta repertoires that made up the dataset. The repertoires were released in a freely available public database meant as a resource for research on the immune response to SARS-CoV-2. The samples were drawn from two sources: the first 160 participants of the ongoing ImmuneRACE study, and over 1,000 subjects contributed by 6 global collaborators. The sample metadata nearly always contained a de-identified subject ID, COVID-19 status, age in years and sex. HLA class I and class II types, where available, came from metadata supplied by the sample provider rather than from assay-based typing. Broad study findings and their caveats: Clinical and demographic metadata were provided uncurated, with the amount varying by source and participant.

On this clone: Its antigen is unknown. No base-level quality is on record; no much larger clone is a single base apart.

The immunoSEQ Assay, a bias-controlled multiplex PCR, was used to amplify TCRbeta CDR3 regions from genomic DNA. In the authors' own workflow: Nucleated cell counts per sample were estimated from amplification of reference gene primers within the assay. To quantify the absolute abundance of each unique TCRbeta CDR3 rearrangement, sequence reads were collapsed and filtered. For each sample, productive Simpson clonality was calculated as the square root of Simpson's diversity index across productive rearrangements. Entries here come from immuneACCESS through TCRdb and include only in-frame sequences with V and J called. Some clones fail to appear in such tables; in the studies checked, an unresolved V gene covers under half of the shortfall, and the cause of the remainder is unknown. V, J and clone size are taken as reported in that table, and D and trimming were inferred from the DNA itself. Within this sample are about 81,000 clones, with more than 75% of them counted one time only. The ten largest make up roughly 7.4% of the sample.

Whole blood was collected in K2EDTA tubes by collaborating institutions according to the institutions' own protocols. For TCRbeta analysis, collaborator samples were shipped as frozen whole blood, as isolated PBMCs, or as DNA extracted from either sample type. From a lookup of the germline V gene, CDR1 and CDR2 are SGDLS and YYNGEE. The V end gives up 0 bases and the J end 1 base, leaving 1 base in the junction not matched to a gene. Its CDR3 holds 15 amino acids, cysteine through phenylalanine. The kept DNA is CDR3 alone, 45 bases in frame from the first base. The TCR was taken from a human donor in a cohort sampled during active COVID-19. The chain employs TRBV9 and TRBJ2-3; 8 of the junction bases match TRBD2. Material for sequencing was peripheral blood. The DNA reads TGTGCCAGCAGCGTAGGCGGGGGGCGCACAGATACGCAGTATTTT. Its protein is CASSVGGGRTDTQYF.